One TCR beta chain is described in this entry. This clone's antigen is unknown. Base qualities are missing; no much larger clone stands one base away. CDR1 and CDR2 are read off the germline V gene (reference sequence) as PRHDT and FYEKMQ. Trimming costs V 6 bases and J 4 bases, and their ends lie 19 bases apart. Inclusive of the bounding cysteine and phenylalanine, the CDR3 is 15 residues long. The read is trimmed to its CDR3 DNA, 45 bases read in frame from base 1. TCRbeta CDR3 regions were sequenced with the immunoSEQ Assay. After extraction, genomic DNA underwent amplification by bias-controlled multiplex PCR, followed by high-throughput sequencing. On the study's bioinformatics: To quantify the absolute abundance of every unique TCRbeta CDR3 region, sequences were collapsed and filtered. T cell fraction was estimated by normalizing TCRbeta template counts to usable DNA, with usable DNA measured through amplification of reference genes found in all nucleated cells. Repertoire TCRs were annotated as SARS-CoV-2-specific by exact matching of V gene, CDR3 amino acid sequence and J gene to a known reactive TCR set. The reference SARS-CoV-2 TCR set was derived from MIRA and filtered for enrichment in COVID-19-positive ImmuneCODE repertoires, a step that removed public or cross-reactive TCRs. Using the MIRA antigens, annotated TCRs were further analysed by specific ORF or by position within an ORF. Breadth was defined as annotated unique rearrangements over total unique productive rearrangements; depth was the summed frequency of those rearrangements. Two-sided Wilcoxon rank-sum tests were used to compare TCR breadth between groups. The immuneACCESS repertoire file appears here via TCRdb, limited to in-frame rearrangements. These files lack a portion of the clones; in checked studies, under half of the deficit traces to unresolved V genes, and the cause of the others is not known. The D gene and trimming were derived from the DNA, and the V and J assignments and clone size from that table. This sample has about 350,000 clones in its table, and around 92% of those were observed once. 3.9% of the sample belongs to the ten largest clones.

Interpreted using the paper, the time point label stands for: individuals recovered from natural SARS-CoV-2 infection. The sample comes from a study of Ad26.COV2.S vaccination and SARS-CoV-2 variants (dated by TCRdb to the early 2020s). Regarding the study in general: Sequencing of the TCRbeta repertoire served to evaluate the specificity and breadth of SARS-CoV-2-reactive T cell receptors following Ad26.COV2.S vaccination. A total of some 30 samples were included in the TCR-sequenced set, comprising roughly 19 Ad26.COV2.S vaccine recipients, 5 placebo recipients and 8 SARS-CoV-2 convalescent individuals.

Broader findings and caveats from the paper: After vaccination, substantial breadth of spike-specific CD8+ and CD4+ T cell responses was reported. Non-spike TCR breadth was comparable between vaccine and placebo recipients, consistent with the vaccine containing only spike. Spike-specific TCR breadth was higher in Ad26.COV2.S recipients than in placebo recipients (P = 0.0014). The authors noted that the TCR breadth and depth analyses may have underestimated total T cell responses.

The sequence was collected from a human donor who had recovered from COVID-19. The rearranged segments are TRBV13 and TRBJ2-7, with a weak D call of TRBD2 (6 bases match). The sequences come from peripheral blood, collected after recovery from COVID-19. The CDR3 has the sequence CASSLGDSGLYEQYF. The bases read TGTGCCAGCAGTCTCGGGGACTCAGGGCTTTACGAGCAGTACTTC.